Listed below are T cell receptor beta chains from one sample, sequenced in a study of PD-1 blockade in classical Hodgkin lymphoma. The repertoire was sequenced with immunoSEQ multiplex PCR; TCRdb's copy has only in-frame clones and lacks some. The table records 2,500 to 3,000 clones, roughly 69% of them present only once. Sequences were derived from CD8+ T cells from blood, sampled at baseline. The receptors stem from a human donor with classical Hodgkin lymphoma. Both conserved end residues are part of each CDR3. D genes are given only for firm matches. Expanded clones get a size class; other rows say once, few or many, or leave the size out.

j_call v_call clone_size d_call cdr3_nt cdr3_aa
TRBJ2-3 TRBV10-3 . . TGTGCCATCAGGACACCAACGGGGGGCCGCACAGATACGCAGTATTTT CAIRTPTGGRTDTQYF
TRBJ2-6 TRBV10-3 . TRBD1 TGTGCCATCAGTGAATTCAGGGGGATGGAGTCTGGGGCCAACGTCCTGACTTTC CAISEFRGMESGANVLTF
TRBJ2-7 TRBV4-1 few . TGCGCCAGCAGCCCCGCTCCAGCAGGAGACTACGAGCAGTACTTC CASSPAPAGDYEQYF
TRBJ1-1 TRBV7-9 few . TGTGCCAGCAGCCCCGTCAGGGCACACAACACTGAAGCTTTCTTT CASSPVRAHNTEAFF
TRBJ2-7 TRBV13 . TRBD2 TGTGCCAGCAGCTTGGCTAGCGGGGGGTCTCGTTACGAGCAGTACTTC CASSLASGGSRYEQYF
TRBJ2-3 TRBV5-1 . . TGCGCCAGCAGCTCGCCCGCAACTAGCACAGATACGCAGTATTTT CASSSPATSTDTQYF
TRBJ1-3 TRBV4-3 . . TGCGCCAGCAGCCCCGGATGGAGAGTCGCTGGAAACACCATATATTTT CASSPGWRVAGNTIYF
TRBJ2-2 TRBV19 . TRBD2 TGTGCCAGTAGTCAGAGGGGGACTAGCGTCGGGGAGCTGTTTTTT CASSQRGTSVGELFF
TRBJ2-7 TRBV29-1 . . TGCAGCGTTGAAGAGGGACAGACTAGGGAGCAGTACTTC CSVEEGQTREQYF
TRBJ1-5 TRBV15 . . TGTGCCACCAGCAGTTCAGGGTACCAGCCCCAGCATTTT CATSSSGYQPQHF
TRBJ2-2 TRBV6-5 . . TGTGCCAGCAGTTCGGGGACTCCGAACACCGGGGAGCTGTTTTTT CASSSGTPNTGELFF
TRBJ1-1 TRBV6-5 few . TGTGCCAGCAGAAAGAATATGGCGAGCACTGAAGCTTTCTTT CASRKNMASTEAFF
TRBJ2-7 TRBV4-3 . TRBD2 TGCGCCAGCAGCCAAGAGCTGGCTAGCGGCGACTTCGCCTACGAGCAGTACTTC CASSQELASGDFAYEQYF
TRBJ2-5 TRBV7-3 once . TGTGCCAGCAGCTTAAAGACAGGAGTACAAGAGACCCAGTACTTC CASSLKTGVQETQYF
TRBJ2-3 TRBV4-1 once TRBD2 TGCGCCAGCAGCCAGGAGACTAGCGGGGGGCCGAGAGATACGCAGTATTTT CASSQETSGGPRDTQYF
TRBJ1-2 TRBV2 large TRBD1 TGTGCCAGCAGTGAACGGGACAGGGTCTATGGCTACACCTTC CASSERDRVYGYTF
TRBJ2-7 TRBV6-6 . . TGTGCCAGCAGTTACTCGTTCCGGGTCAGGGACGAGCAGTACTTC CASSYSFRVRDEQYF
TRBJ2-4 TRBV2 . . TGTGCCAGCAGTGTTGAAGTTTCGTCGACCAAAAACATTCAGTACTTC CASSVEVSSTKNIQYF
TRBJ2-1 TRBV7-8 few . TGTGCCAGCAGCTTGAAGGGCAGTGGCAGGGAGCAGTTCTTC CASSLKGSGREQFF
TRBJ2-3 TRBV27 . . TGTGCCAGCAGTTATTGGGCATATAGCACAGATACGCAGTATTTT CASSYWAYSTDTQYF
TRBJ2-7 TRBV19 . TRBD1 TGTGCCAGTAGTCTCGGACAGGGGCCCACCTACGAGCAGTACTTC CASSLGQGPTYEQYF
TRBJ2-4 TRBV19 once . TGTGCCAGTAGTTTAAGGGTAGGGAAAAACATTCAGTACTTC CASSLRVGKNIQYF
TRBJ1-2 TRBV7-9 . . TGTGCCAGCAGCTTAGGTGGGGATGGCTACACCTTC CASSLGGDGYTF
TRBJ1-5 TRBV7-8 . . TGTGCCAGCAGCTTAGGGGCGGACCTAAGGCAGCCCCAGCATTTT CASSLGADLRQPQHF
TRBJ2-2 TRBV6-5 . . TGTGCCAGCAGTTACGGGACTCACACCGGGGAGCTGTTTTTT CASSYGTHTGELFF
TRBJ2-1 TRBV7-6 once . TGTGCCAGCAGCTTAGTCGCTTTGGATGAGCAGTTCTTC CASSLVALDEQFF
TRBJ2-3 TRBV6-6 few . TGTGCCAGCAGTCAGACACACACAGATACGCAGTATTTT CASSQTHTDTQYF
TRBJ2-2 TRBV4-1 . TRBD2 TGCGCCAGCAGCCCCAGACTAGCAAAGAGTAGGACCGGGGAGCTGTTTTTT CASSPRLAKSRTGELFF
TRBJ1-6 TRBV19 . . TGTGCCAGTAGGTACACAGGCAGGGGTAATTCACCCCTCCACTTT CASRYTGRGNSPLHF
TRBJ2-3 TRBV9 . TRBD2 TGTGCCAGCAGCCCGGGACTAGCGGGCTCAGATACGCAGTATTTT CASSPGLAGSDTQYF
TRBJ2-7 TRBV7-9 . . TGTGCCAGCAGCGGACGCCGAGGGACAAGTAGTCCCGTCGAGCAGTACTTC CASSGRRGTSSPVEQYF
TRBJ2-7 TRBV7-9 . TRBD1 TGTGCCAGCAGCCCAGGGGGATACGAGCAGTACTTC CASSPGGYEQYF
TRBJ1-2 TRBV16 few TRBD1 TGTGCCAGCGATTTATCGCCTGGAATCGGGACAGGCCGAGGGGATGGCTACACCTTC CASDLSPGIGTGRGDGYTF
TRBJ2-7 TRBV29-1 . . TGCAGCGTGGAGCGGGGGACAGGGCGGAAGGAGCAGTACTTC CSVERGTGRKEQYF
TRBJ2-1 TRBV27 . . TGTGCCAGCAGTCCCGCGGCCCGGTGGGGTAATGAGCAGTTCTTC CASSPAARWGNEQFF
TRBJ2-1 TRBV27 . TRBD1 TGTGCCAGCAGTTGGGCAGGGGGCTACAATGAGCAGTTCTTC CASSWAGGYNEQFF
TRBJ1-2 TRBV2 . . TGTGCCAGCAAATGGGGGCTTCAGAACTATGGCTACACCTTC CASKWGLQNYGYTF
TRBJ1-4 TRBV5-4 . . TGTGCCAGCAGCTTGGATCGGACAACTAATGAAAAACTGTTTTTT CASSLDRTTNEKLFF
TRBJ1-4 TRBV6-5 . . TGTGCCAGCAGTTACGGGGGGCGGAGTGAAAAACTGTTTTTT CASSYGGRSEKLFF
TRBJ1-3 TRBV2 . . TGTGCCAGCAAGGAGACCCTAAGCTCTGGAAACACCATATATTTT CASKETLSSGNTIYF